The following is a TCR beta chain sequence with its context. Antigen unknown. The unexposed donors gave CD4+ T cells in about 2011-2019, prior to COVID-19. After ten to eleven days of culture, CD4+ T cells were isolated. This record belongs to a study of CD4 T cells in relation to SARS-CoV-2 and coronaviruses. TCRdb's table, derived via immunoSEQ multiplex PCR, lists solely in-frame clones and lacks some. The sample records around 28,000 clones, 74% being singletons. The length of the CDR3 is 11 residues. Looked up from germline, CDR1 is SQVTM and CDR2 is ANQGSEA. This sequence was found in a human donor in good health. Sample: CD4+ T cells from PBMCs, cultured in vitro. This sequence joins TRBV29-1 and TRBJ2-1, with D possibly matching TRBD2 (5 bases). CDR3 region: CRVRVYNEQFF. CDR3 nucleotide sequence: TGCAGGGTGCGGGTTTACAATGAGCAGTTCTTC.